These 18 T cell receptor beta chains were sequenced from one sample in a study of shared clonotypes between healthy human individuals. Profiled with immunoSEQ multiplex PCR; TCRdb holds only in-frame clones, not every one. The sample includes roughly 2,500,000 clones, over 85% of them seen just once. Sequencing input: naive CD4+ T cells from PBMCs. Subset noted: CD45RA+ positively selected. All receptors come from a man younger than 30 in good health. Some clones in this sample may be carry-over from other donors' samples.

The V and J genes are TRBV7-2 and TRBJ2-7; D not resolved. This CDR3 is 14 amino acids long. Germline V gives CDR1 SGHTA, CDR2 FQGNSA. Trimming took 2 bases from V and 3 from J, leaving 11 bases between them. The CDR3 region is CASSLLGNHYEQYF. The CDR3 DNA follows: TGTGCCAGCAGCTTATTAGGGAACCACTACGAGCAGTACTTC.

The chain has TRBV5-1 and TRBJ1-1; D is possibly TRBD1 (6 bases). The CDR3 totals 15 residues. V was cut by 4 bases and J by 0 bases, with 13 bases left in between. CDR1 and CDR2 (germline): SGHRS, YFSETQ. In nucleotides, the CDR3 is TGCGCCAGCAGCCCGGACAGCACTTTGAACACTGAAGCTTTCTTT. It translates to CASSPDSTLNTEAFF.

The chain is built from TRBV28 and TRBJ2-1; 13 nucleotides match TRBD2. Germline assignment: CDR1 MDHEN and CDR2 SYDVKM. Trimming removed 7 bases from V and 5 bases from J; junction bases left unmatched: 5. The CDR3 runs to 15 residues. The CDR3 DNA is TGTGCCAGCACAAGCGGACTAGCGGGAGACAATGAGCAGTTCTTC. Translation gives CASTSGLAGDNEQFF.

The rearrangement uses TRBV7-6 and TRBJ2-2, with D unclear. The CDR3 consists of 13 residues. The V gene lost 1 base and the J gene lost 7 bases, with 7 bases spanning the gap. Germline values: CDR1 SGHVS, CDR2 FNYEAQ. The CDR3 here is CASSLELFGELFF. The CDR3, as DNA: TGTGCCAGCAGCTTAGAGCTGTTCGGGGAGCTGTTTTTT. The full variable domain, rest sourced from reference TRBV7-6 and TRBJ2-2, is GAGVSQSPRYKVTKRGQDVALRCDPISGHVSLYWYRQALGQGPEFLTYFNYEAQQDKSGLPNDRFSAERPEGSISTLTIQRTEQRDSAMYRCASSLELFGELFFGEGSRLTVL.

The chain links TRBV28 to TRBJ1-3; 10 nucleotides match TRBD1. The CDR3 spans 15 residues. V shed 5 bases and J 4 bases; nucleotides not matched to a gene: 5. From germline, CDR1 is MDHEN and CDR2 SYDVKM. CDR3 nucleotides: TGTGCCAGCAGTCCGACAGGGGGCAGGGGAAACACCATATATTTT. Protein product: CASSPTGGRGNTIYF.

The rearrangement links TRBV30 to TRBJ2-7; D call uncertain. The CDR3 contains 11 residues. The V and J ends lost 4 bases and 5 bases respectively, with 9 bases between them. Germline CDR1 is GTSNPN and CDR2 is SVGIG (reference sequence). The DNA of the CDR3 is TGTGCCTGGATGGGGTACCACGAGCAGTACTTC. It yields the protein CAWMGYHEQYF.

This rearrangement joins TRBV20-1 to TRBJ2-1, with D hard to call. Germline V gene lookup returns CDR1 DFQATT and CDR2 SNEGSKA (reference sequence). The CDR3 is 10 amino acids. Between the trimmed V and J ends, which lost 5 bases and 3 bases, there was a span of 2 bases. The CDR3 loop reads CSAYYNEQFF. The DNA for the CDR3 is TGCAGTGCTTACTACAATGAGCAGTTCTTC.

This chain uses TRBV5-1 with TRBJ2-7; TRBD2 is a possible D gene (5 bases). CDR1 is SGHRS, CDR2 YFSETQ, per germline. Deletions cut 0 bases from V and 0 bases from J, with 10 bases between. The CDR3 is made up of 15 amino acids. CDR3 residues: CASSLAERSSYEQYF. CDR3 nucleotides: TGCGCCAGCAGCTTGGCCGAGCGGAGCTCCTACGAGCAGTACTTC.

This clone was recorded once. V is TRBV7-2 and J is TRBJ2-7; D is possibly TRBD1 or TRBD2 (6 bases each). Trimming took 0 bases from V and 6 from J, leaving 21 bases between them. Germline V gene data show CDR1 as SGHTA and CDR2 as FQGNSA. The CDR3 runs to 17 residues. The CDR3 DNA is TGTGCCAGCAGCTTAGCAGGAGCGGGTATAGGGGGACTCGAGCAGTACTTC. Translating gives CASSLAGAGIGGLEQYF.

This clone was picked up one time. The CDR3 DNA sequence: TGTGCCAGCAGTTTAGAGGGGCGGATTAGAAACGTCCTGACTTTC. Translated: CASSLEGRIRNVLTF. The chain links TRBV28 to TRBJ2-6, with D perhaps being TRBD1 or TRBD2 (5 bases each). The CDR3 runs to 15 residues. The germline V and J ends were trimmed by 2 bases and 10 bases, with 15 bases remaining between them. CDR1 is MDHEN, CDR2 SYDVKM, per germline.

The CDR3 DNA reads TGTGCCAGCAGTTTATTAGGCAGGGGGTCGGGGCAGCCCCAGCATTTT. This codes for CASSLLGRGSGQPQHF. The chain recombines TRBV28 with TRBJ1-5; 7 bases fit TRBD1. With V trimmed by 1 base and J by 7 bases, 10 bases remained unmatched. In germline, CDR1 is MDHEN, CDR2 SYDVKM. The CDR3 is 16 residues long. Looking up the rest from reference TRBV28 and TRBJ1-5 gives the full variable domain: DVKVTQSSRYLVKRTGEKVFLECVQDMDHENMFWYRQDPGLGLRLIYFSYDVKMKEKGDIPEGYSVSREKKERFSLILESASTNQTSMYLCASSLLGRGSGQPQHFGDGTRLSIL.

The V and J genes are TRBV28 and TRBJ2-7; 14 bases match TRBD2. Germline trimming cut 2 bases from V and 4 bases from J; bases unmatched to any gene: 13. The CDR3 runs 19 residues. Per the germline V gene, CDR1 is MDHEN and CDR2 is SYDVKM. CDR3 in amino acids: CASSLPELKGLAGGYEQYF. The CDR3 DNA reads as TGTGCCAGCAGTTTACCAGAACTCAAAGGACTAGCGGGAGGTTACGAGCAGTACTTC.

This sequence joins TRBV7-7 and TRBJ2-5, with unresolved D. The CDR3 is 16 amino acids. Germline V gene sequence: CDR1 SSHAT, CDR2 FNYEAQ (reference sequence). The V gene lost 4 bases and the J gene lost 1 base, with 16 bases spanning the gap. The CDR3 DNA is TGTGCCAGCAGCTACGGACCTCGAGGCGCCCAAGAGACCCAGTACTTC. Its protein product is CASSYGPRGAQETQYF.

The chain carries TRBV28 and TRBJ1-2; D call uncertain. Germline CDR1 and CDR2: MDHEN and SYDVKM. V lost 8 bases and J 3 bases, leaving 22 bases between the germline ends. The CDR3 length is 16 residues. The DNA for the CDR3 is TGTGCCAGCGCTCAAGCGGAGGCGATAGATGACTATGGCTACACCTTC. The encoded protein is CASAQAEAIDDYGYTF.

The chain uses TRBV7-3 and TRBJ1-1; D call uncertain. V lost 5 bases and J 5 bases, leaving 12 bases between the germline ends. The CDR3 runs to 13 residues. Germline values: CDR1 SGHTA, CDR2 FQGTGA. CDR3 coding DNA: TGTGCCAGCAGCGACCGGGCCAATACTGAAGCTTTCTTT. This codes for CASSDRANTEAFF.

This chain uses TRBV15 with TRBJ1-3; D unresolved. The CDR3 has 15 residues. Germline V gene lookup returns CDR1 LNHNV and CDR2 YYDKDF (reference sequence). V lost 5 bases and J 7 bases, leaving 18 bases between the germline ends. CDR3 protein: CATSVGGSSLNTIYF. CDR3 in DNA: TGTGCCACCAGCGTCGGAGGCAGTTCCTTGAACACCATATATTTT.

The chain is built from TRBV7-9 and TRBJ2-7; 9 bases agree with TRBD2. There are 16 residues in the CDR3. With 5 bases clipped from V and 5 bases from J, the junction kept 13 bases outside the gene matches. The germline V gene has CDR1 SEHNR and CDR2 FQNEAQ (reference sequence). DNA for the CDR3: TGTGCCAGCAGCATGCTGGGCGGGAGGGCCAACGACGAGCAGTACTTC. Translation gives CASSMLGGRANDEQYF.

The CDR3 protein is CASSDEDRAYVLAKNIQYF. CDR3 bases: TGTGCCAGCAGTGACGAGGACCGCGCGTACGTCCTAGCCAAAAACATTCAGTACTTC. The rearrangement joins TRBV6-1 to TRBJ2-4; D is unclear. The V end lost 3 bases, the J end lost 0 bases, and 21 bases lay between the germline ends. The CDR3 has 19 amino acids. Per germline, CDR1 MNHNS and CDR2 SASEGT.